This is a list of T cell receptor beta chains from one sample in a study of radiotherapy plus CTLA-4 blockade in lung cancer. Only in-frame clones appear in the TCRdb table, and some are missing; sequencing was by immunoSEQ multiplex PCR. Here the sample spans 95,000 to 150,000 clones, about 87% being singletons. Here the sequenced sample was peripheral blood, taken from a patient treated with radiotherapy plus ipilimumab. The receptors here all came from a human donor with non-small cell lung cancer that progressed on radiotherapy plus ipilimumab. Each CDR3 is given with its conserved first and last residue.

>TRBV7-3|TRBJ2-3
CASSLKRPYAQQTPNTQYF
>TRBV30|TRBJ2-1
CAWTRLAGGSYNEQFF
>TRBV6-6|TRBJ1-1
CASSYRLGGDNTEAFF
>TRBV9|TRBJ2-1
CASSANPKELAKYNEQFF
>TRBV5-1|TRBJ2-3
CASSSGRNTDTQYF
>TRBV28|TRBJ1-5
CASSLWRENQPQHF
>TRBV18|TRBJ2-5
CASSLRGGGMEETQYF
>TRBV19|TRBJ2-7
CASSIEGLGPYEQYF
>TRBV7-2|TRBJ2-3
CASSFGLAGANTQYF
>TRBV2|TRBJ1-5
CASSEGAGGVQPQHF